Below, one TCR beta chain is given with its context. This sample was included in a study of T-cell memory formation after mild COVID-19. TCRdb reprocessed the 5' RACE reads with MiXCR, giving one entry per CDR3 protein. The sample yields 560,000 or so distinct CDR3 sequences, approximately 15% seen once. The CDR3 has 14 residues. The germline gives CDR1 MNHNS, CDR2 SASEGT. The ends were cut back, 0 bases at V and 1 base at J, with 6 bases in the middle. The receptor's source is an adult woman who had mild COVID-19 (a few samples of this study predate the infection). Cell type and time point are not known. Input material: PBMCs or a T cell subset sorted from them (not recorded which). The chain recombines TRBV6-1 with TRBJ1-1; perhaps TRBD1 as D (6 bases). As DNA, the CDR3 is TGTGCCAGCAGTGAAGCGACAGGGAACACTGAAGCTTTCTTT. Translating gives CASSEATGNTEAFF.